These 24 T cell receptor beta chains were sequenced from one sample in a study of technical replicates of blood from several donors. The assay was immunoSEQ multiplex PCR, and TCRdb's table has in-frame clones only and misses some. The table includes around 73,000 clones, 90% detected once. The sample taken for sequencing was PBMCs. All receptors come from a human donor in good health. Some clones in this sample may be carry-over from other donors' samples.

V and J are TRBV7-3 and TRBJ2-1; 9 nucleotides line up with TRBD1. Losses at the gene ends were 5 bases for V and 0 bases for J; bases not matched to a gene: 8. Germline loops: CDR1 SGHTA, CDR2 FQGTGA. The CDR3 is 17 residues long. CDR3: CASSGAGTGTSYNEQFF. The DNA for the CDR3 is TGTGCCAGCAGCGGAGCCGGGACAGGGACCTCCTACAATGAGCAGTTCTTC.

The chain is built from TRBV6-5 and TRBJ1-1; possible D gene TRBD1, 6 bases. In germline, CDR1 is MNHEY, CDR2 SVGAGI. V was shortened by 4 bases and J by 4 bases, with 13 bases between the two germline ends. The CDR3 has 14 residues. CDR3 loop: CASSLGGGGTEAFF. The CDR3 DNA sequence: TGTGCCAGCAGTTTGGGGGGGGGCGGCACTGAAGCTTTCTTT.

The gene calls are TRBV10-3 and TRBJ1-3, with D possibly TRBD1 on 5 matching bases. Trimming cost V 4 bases and J 1 base, with 8 bases left between them. Germline V gives CDR1 ENHRY, CDR2 SYGVKD. CDR3 length equals 14 residues. The CDR3 bases are TGTGCCATCAGTGGGCAGGGTTCTGGAAACACCATATATTTT. This translates into CAISGQGSGNTIYF.

V and J are TRBV2 and TRBJ2-3, with 11 nucleotides matching TRBD2. Germline trimming cut 7 bases from V and 5 bases from J; bases unmatched to any gene: 11. CDR1 SNHLY and CDR2 FYNNEI come from the germline V gene. The CDR3 is 16 residues long. In DNA, the CDR3 is TGTGCCAGCATGGAGGGAATAGCGGGGGGGCAAGATACGCAGTATTTT. Amino acids: CASMEGIAGGQDTQYF.

The CDR3 nucleotides are TGTGCCAGCAGCCCCTTAGCGGCCTTAGGTCGTAATGAGCAGTTCTTC. Its translation: CASSPLAALGRNEQFF. The chain joins TRBV7-2 to TRBJ2-1; perhaps TRBD2 as D (6 bases). V was cut by 5 bases and J by 7 bases, with 21 bases left in between. The germline V gene has CDR1 SGHTA and CDR2 FQGNSA. The CDR3 is 16 amino acids.

The chain couples TRBV6-5 to TRBJ1-5, with a weak D call TRBD1 (5 bases). CDR1 and CDR2 (germline): MNHEY, SVGAGI. The CDR3 is made up of 16 amino acids. Trimming took off 0 bases at V and 1 base at J, with 10 bases between the two ends. The CDR3: CASSYSFGGSNQPQHF. CDR3 nucleotide sequence: TGTGCCAGCAGTTACTCGTTTGGGGGGAGCAATCAGCCCCAGCATTTT.

The rearrangement links TRBV6-4 to TRBJ2-1, with 10 bases aligning to TRBD2. Germline V gene data show CDR1 as MRHNA and CDR2 as SNTAGT. Unmatched junction bases numbered 5, after V lost 4 bases and J lost 5 bases. The CDR3 totals 15 residues. CDR3 residues: CASSGASGGNNEQFF. Here the CDR3 DNA reads TGTGCCAGCAGTGGGGCTAGCGGGGGAAACAATGAGCAGTTCTTC.

The CDR3 protein is CASSEGDRGTETQYF. The CDR3 bases are TGTGCCAGCAGTGAGGGAGACAGGGGGACAGAGACCCAGTACTTC. V and J are TRBV25-1 and TRBJ2-5, with 9 bases matching TRBD1. Germline loops: CDR1 MGHDK, CDR2 SYGVNS. CDR3 length: 15 residues. The V segment lost 3 bases and the J segment 4 bases; nucleotides outside the gene matches: 6. Based on the CDR3 plus reference TRBV25-1 and TRBJ2-5, the full variable domain is EADIYQTPRYLVIGTGKKITLECSQTMGHDKMYWYQQDPGMELHLIHYSYGVNSTEKGDLSSESTVSRIRTEHFPLTLESARPSHTSQYLCASSEGDRGTETQYFGPGTRLLVL.

The DNA of the CDR3 is TGTGCCAGCAGTGAAGCGGAGATGAACTATGGCTACACCTTC. Translated, it gives CASSEAEMNYGYTF. The rearrangement joins TRBV2 to TRBJ1-2; D not certain. Deletions cut 0 bases from V and 2 bases from J, with 7 bases between. The CDR3 is 14 residues long. The germline CDR1 and CDR2 sequences are SNHLY and FYNNEI.

The rearrangement uses TRBV11-2 and TRBJ2-7; TRBD2 matches 13 bases. With 6 bases clipped from V and 1 base from J, the junction kept 6 bases outside the gene matches. The germline CDR1 and CDR2 sequences are SGHAT and FQNNGV. The CDR3 runs 16 residues. The CDR3, as DNA: TGTGCCAGCAGGGGATGGACTAGCGGGAGTTCCTACGAGCAGTACTTC. Translated, it gives CASRGWTSGSSYEQYF.

This chain joins TRBV6-6 and TRBJ2-7; 8 bases agree with TRBD1. Germline loops: CDR1 MNHNY, CDR2 SVGAGI (reference sequence). With V trimmed by 5 bases and J by 4 bases, 4 bases remained unmatched. This CDR3 has 13 amino acids. This chain's CDR3 is CASSRTGKYEQYF. CDR3 nucleotides: TGTGCCAGCAGTCGGACAGGGAAATACGAGCAGTACTTC.

This clone was detected once. This rearrangement joins TRBV4-3 to TRBJ2-7, with 7 nucleotides matching TRBD2. Per germline, CDR1 LGHNA and CDR2 YSLEER. The trim removed 3 bases at V and 0 bases at J, leaving 8 bases unmatched. The CDR3 loop spans 16 amino acids. The CDR3 protein is CASSQGLAASSYEQYF. The CDR3 bases are TGCGCCAGCAGCCAGGGCCTAGCGGCGAGCTCCTACGAGCAGTACTTC.

The chain uses TRBV7-2 and TRBJ1-4; TRBD1 matches at 9 bases. J was trimmed by 8 bases and V by 5 bases; bases with no gene match: 9. The CDR3 spans 15 residues. Germline V lookup: CDR1 SGHTA, CDR2 FQGNSA. CDR3 sequence reads: CASSLGGQGGEKLFF. The CDR3 DNA sequence: TGTGCCAGCAGCCTAGGGGGACAGGGAGGCGAAAAACTGTTTTTT.

This chain connects TRBV2 to TRBJ2-7; the match to TRBD2 covers 11 bases. V was pared by 6 bases and J by 2 bases, with 3 bases of the junction left unmatched. The CDR3 length is 14 residues. Germline CDR1 is SNHLY and CDR2 is FYNNEI. The CDR3 region is CASSHSGGAYEQYF. The CDR3 nucleotides read TGTGCCAGCAGCCATAGCGGGGGGGCCTACGAGCAGTACTTC.

As concerns this clone: A far larger clone lies a single base away; this is likely a read error. The chain links TRBV4-1 to TRBJ1-1; the D gene is possibly TRBD1 (5 bases). Trimming stripped 5 bases from V and 3 bases from J, with 13 bases between. Per germline, CDR1 MGHRA and CDR2 YSYEKL. The CDR3 is 14 amino acids. The CDR3 coding sequence is TGCGCCAGCAGCTTGGCGGGGGGGTACACTGAAGCTTTCTTT. Its protein product is CASSLAGGYTEAFF.

The chain combines TRBV19 with TRBJ1-5, with a weak D call TRBD1 (6 bases). The germline V gene has CDR1 LNHDA and CDR2 SQIVND (reference sequence). Trimming left V 5 bases short and J 6 bases short, with 14 bases between. This CDR3 region has 14 residues. In DNA, the CDR3 is TGTGCCAGTAGTCTGACAGGTGGGGTTCAGCCCCAGCATTTT. It specifies CASSLTGGVQPQHF.

This clone is categorized as medium-sized. The chain links TRBV5-8 to TRBJ2-3; 9 bases are shared with TRBD2. Trimming took 0 bases from V and 1 from J; bases not matched to a gene: 3. The length of the CDR3 is 16 residues. The germline V gene has CDR1 SGHTS and CDR2 YDEGEE. The CDR3 nucleotides read TGTGCCAGCAGCTTGGACGGCGGGAGGGGCACAGATACGCAGTATTTT. This sequence encodes CASSLDGGRGTDTQYF.

The V and J genes are TRBV7-6 and TRBJ2-1; 11 bases fit TRBD2. This CDR3 region has 15 residues. CDR1 is SGHVS and CDR2 is FNYEAQ in the germline V gene. Trimming cost V 4 bases and J 9 bases; bases outside gene matches: 8. The chain's CDR3 is CASSSYSGRAGEQFF. The CDR3 nucleotides are TGTGCCAGCAGCTCCTATAGCGGGAGGGCGGGTGAGCAGTTCTTC.

The V and J genes are TRBV27 and TRBJ1-2; 9 bases fit TRBD1. There are 16 residues in the CDR3. V lost 6 bases, J lost 4 bases, and 12 bases stayed unmatched. Germline CDR1 and CDR2: MNHEY and SMNVEV (reference sequence). The CDR3, as DNA: TGTGCCAGCAGCAGGATGGATACAGGGGGCCTCTATGGCTACACCTTC. Encoded protein: CASSRMDTGGLYGYTF.

The chain is built from TRBV7-9 and TRBJ1-5; a weak D match, TRBD1 (5 bases). The germline CDR1 and CDR2 sequences are SEHNR and FQNEAQ (reference sequence). This CDR3 is 14 amino acids long. The CDR3 loop reads CAAGGLNGNQPQHF. In DNA form, the CDR3 reads TGTGCGGCGGGGGGGTTGAATGGCAATCAGCCCCAGCATTTT.

This chain joins TRBV5-6 and TRBJ2-6; TRBD1 matches 7 bases. There are 17 residues in the CDR3. The ends lost 2 bases at V and 1 base at J; junction bases unmatched: 6. Germline CDR1 reads SGHDT; CDR2 reads YYEEEE. The CDR3 reads CASSFGTAGSGANVLTF. CDR3 nucleotides: TGTGCCAGCAGCTTTGGGACAGCTGGGTCTGGGGCCAACGTCCTGACTTTC.

The V and J genes are TRBV5-1 and TRBJ2-5, with TRBD1 matching over 9 bases. Germline V gene sequence: CDR1 SGHRS, CDR2 YFSETQ. Trimming removed 0 bases from V and 4 bases from J; junction bases left unmatched: 7. The CDR3 runs to 16 residues. For the CDR3, the DNA is TGCGCCAGCAGCTTGGGGACAGGGGCCTACCGAGAGACCCAGTACTTC. Amino acid sequence: CASSLGTGAYRETQYF.

Written as DNA, the CDR3 is TGTGCCAGTAGTCACCCCCGGGACAGGGGCCGGGAGACCCAGTACTTC. Its protein is CASSHPRDRGRETQYF. The chain has TRBV19 and TRBJ2-5, with 10 bases that match TRBD1. Unmatched junction bases numbered 11, after V lost 5 bases and J lost 5 bases. This CDR3 has 16 amino acids. The germline V gene has CDR1 LNHDA and CDR2 SQIVND (reference sequence).

J is TRBJ1-1 and V is TRBV7-9, with unresolved D. V was pared by 5 bases and J by 6 bases, with 13 bases between. This CDR3 is 13 amino acids long. Germline CDR1 SEHNR, CDR2 FQNEAQ (reference sequence). The chain's CDR3 is CASSPVAASEAFF. As DNA, the CDR3 is TGTGCCAGCAGCCCGGTCGCGGCGTCTGAAGCTTTCTTT.